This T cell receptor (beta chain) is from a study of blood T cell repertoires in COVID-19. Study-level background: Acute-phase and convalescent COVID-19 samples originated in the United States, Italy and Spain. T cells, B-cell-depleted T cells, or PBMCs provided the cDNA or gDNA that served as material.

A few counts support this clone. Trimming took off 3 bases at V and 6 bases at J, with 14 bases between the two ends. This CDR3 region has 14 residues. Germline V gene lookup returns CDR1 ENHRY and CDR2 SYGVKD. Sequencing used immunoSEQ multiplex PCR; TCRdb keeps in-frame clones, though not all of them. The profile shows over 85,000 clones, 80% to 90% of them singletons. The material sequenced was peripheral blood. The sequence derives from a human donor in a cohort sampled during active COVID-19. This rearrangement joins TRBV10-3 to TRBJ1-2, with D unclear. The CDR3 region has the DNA TGTGCCATCAGTGAACGCGAGACTTCAAATGGCTACACCTTC. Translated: CAISERETSNGYTF.